This T cell receptor (beta chain) is from a study of esophageal squamous cell carcinoma under preoperative chemotherapy. One entry per CDR3 protein, called by TCRdb with MiXCR from the PCR reads. The table records roughly 14,000 distinct CDR3 sequences, just under 50% of them present only once. Time point defined: before preoperative PTX-NDP chemotherapy. Worth noting for this clonotype: Its antigen is not known.

General observations from the study: After chemotherapy, TCR diversity rose significantly in peripheral T cells but not in tumor-infiltrating lymphocytes.

Sampling was performed from a patient given preoperative chemotherapy. This TCR came from a human donor with esophageal squamous cell carcinoma. The donor label of this sample is uncertain.

The CDR3, as DNA: TGTGCCAGCAGACCTACAGGGATTCCTAATGAAAAACTGTTTTTT. The encoded protein is CASRPTGIPNEKLFF. The rearrangement links TRBV6-1 to TRBJ1-4, with D perhaps TRBD1 (6 bases). The V and J ends lost 6 bases and 3 bases respectively, with 14 bases between them. The germline V gene has CDR1 MNHNS and CDR2 SASEGT. This CDR3 contains 15 residues.